The 17 T cell receptor beta chains in this list originate from one sample, sequenced in a study of cytomegalovirus exposure and HLA in healthy donors. Only in-frame clones appear in the TCRdb table, and some are missing; sequencing was by immunoSEQ multiplex PCR. The data contain 65,000 to 80,000 clones, about 95% of them singletons. The sequencing sample was made of PBMCs. Every receptor here comes from a woman younger than 30 in good health and CMV-seropositive.

This clone was seen a handful of times. This sequence joins TRBV4-3 and TRBJ2-1; D uncertain. CDR3 length: 15 residues. The V end lost 2 bases, the J end lost 7 bases, and 15 bases lay between the germline ends. In germline, CDR1 is LGHNA, CDR2 YSLEER. The CDR3 DNA reads as TGCGCCAGCAGCCAATCCTACGAGACTCAAAATGAGCAGTTCTTC. Residues: CASSQSYETQNEQFF.

This chain connects TRBV6-6 to TRBJ1-2; a weak D match, TRBD1 (6 bases). The germline V gene encodes CDR1 MNHNY and CDR2 SVGAGI (reference sequence). V dropped 5 bases and J dropped 6 bases, with 10 bases sitting between them. The CDR3 is made up of 12 amino acids. CDR3 in amino acids: CASSLRGNGYTF. As DNA, the CDR3 is TGTGCCAGCAGTCTCAGGGGCAATGGCTACACCTTC.

This chain connects TRBV7-9 to TRBJ1-6; no definite D call. Germline values: CDR1 SEHNR, CDR2 FQNEAQ (reference sequence). Trimming took 3 bases from V and 7 from J, leaving 4 bases between them. The CDR3 spans 12 residues. The CDR3 loop reads CASSFENSPLHF. CDR3 nucleotide sequence: TGTGCCAGCAGCTTTGAGAATTCACCCCTCCACTTT.

This chain links TRBV9 with TRBJ2-1; D perhaps matches TRBD2 (5 bases). The CDR3 runs 16 residues. CDR1 and CDR2 from the germline V gene are SGDLS and YYNGEE. V was clipped by 0 bases and J by 5 bases, with 15 bases between them. The chain's CDR3 is CASSVEETWRNNEQFF. In DNA, the CDR3 is TGTGCCAGCAGCGTAGAGGAGACTTGGAGGAACAATGAGCAGTTCTTC.

The chain uses TRBV27 and TRBJ2-2; 8 bases fit TRBD2. The germline gives CDR1 MNHEY, CDR2 SMNVEV (reference sequence). Trimming removed 4 bases from V and 6 bases from J; junction bases left unmatched: 4. The CDR3 is made up of 14 amino acids. CDR3 residues: CASSSLSGAGELFF. CDR3 DNA: TGTGCCAGCAGTTCCCTTAGCGGGGCCGGGGAGCTGTTTTTT.

This chain connects TRBV6-6 to TRBJ2-1, with 14 positions matching TRBD2. V was clipped by 6 bases and J by 6 bases; unmatched bases: 7. Germline loops: CDR1 MNHNY, CDR2 SVGAGI (reference sequence). The CDR3 is 16 amino acids. The CDR3 DNA follows: TGTGCCAGCAGCCACCCGGGGACTAGCGGGGGCAATGAGCAGTTCTTC. Translation: CASSHPGTSGGNEQFF.

The gene calls are TRBV18 and TRBJ2-7, with 9 bases fitting TRBD2. The CDR3 is 13 amino acids. Looked up from germline, CDR1 is KGHSH and CDR2 is LQKENI. V lost 6 bases to trimming and J lost 3 bases; unmatched junction nucleotides: 3. CDR3 sequence (DNA): TGTGCCAGCTCTTCTAGCGGGGTCTACGAGCAGTACTTC. Translated: CASSSSGVYEQYF. Filled out from reference TRBV18 and TRBJ2-7, the complete variable domain reads NAGVMQNPRHLVRRRGQEARLRCSPMKGHSHVYWYRQLPEEGLKFMVYLQKENIIDESGMPKERFSAEFPKEGPSILRIQQVVRGDSAAYFCASSSSGVYEQYFGPGTRLTVT.

This chain uses TRBV7-2 with TRBJ2-7; 9 bases map to TRBD2. In germline, CDR1 is SGHTA, CDR2 FQGNSA. Trimming removed 4 bases from V and 4 bases from J; junction bases left unmatched: 5. CDR3 length: 14 residues. The CDR3, as DNA: TGTGCCAGCAGCTCTTCTAGCGGGACTTACGAGCAGTACTTC. This sequence encodes CASSSSSGTYEQYF. Using reference TRBV7-2 and TRBJ2-7 for the parts outside the CDR3, the full variable domain is GAGVSQSPSNKVTEKGKDVELRCDPISGHTALYWYRQSLGQGLEFLIYFQGNSAPDKSGLPSDRFSAERTGGSVSTLTIQRTQQEDSAVYLCASSSSSGTYEQYFGPGTRLTVT.

This chain uses TRBV6-6 with TRBJ2-1; the D is unclear. Trimming removed 7 bases from V and 0 bases from J, with 13 bases in between. Germline values: CDR1 MNHNY, CDR2 SVGAGI (reference sequence). This CDR3 contains 15 residues. CDR3 residues: CASIPDSISYNEQFF. CDR3 sequence (DNA): TGTGCCAGCATCCCCGACTCAATCTCCTACAATGAGCAGTTCTTC.

The J gene is TRBJ2-5, the V gene TRBV5-6, with a weak D call TRBD2 (7 bases). The V end lost 1 base, the J end lost 5 bases, and 15 bases lay between the germline ends. This CDR3 contains 15 residues. Per germline, CDR1 SGHDT and CDR2 YYEEEE. DNA of the CDR3: TGTGCCAGCAGCTTGTGGTGGGGGGGCACTGAGACCCAGTACTTC. Its translation is CASSLWWGGTETQYF.

The chain employs TRBV2 and TRBJ2-4; D unresolved. V was cut by 2 bases and J by 0 bases, with 14 bases left in between. CDR3 size: 17 residues. Germline V gene sequence: CDR1 SNHLY, CDR2 FYNNEI. CDR3 in amino acids: CASSEINPGLAKNIQYF. The DNA for the CDR3 is TGTGCCAGCAGTGAAATAAACCCGGGTTTAGCCAAAAACATTCAGTACTTC.

V gene TRBV5-4 combines with J gene TRBJ2-1; 8 positions agree with TRBD2. CDR3 length: 17 amino acids. Losses at the gene ends were 0 bases for V and 0 bases for J; bases not matched to a gene: 5. Germline CDR1 reads SGHNT; CDR2 reads YYREEE (reference sequence). The CDR3 reads CASSLASGYPSYNEQFF. The CDR3 DNA sequence: TGTGCCAGCAGCTTGGCTAGCGGGTACCCCTCCTACAATGAGCAGTTCTTC.

The J gene is TRBJ2-3, the V gene TRBV10-1; D not certain. Per germline, CDR1 WNHNN and CDR2 SYGVQD (reference sequence). V lost 4 bases, J lost 2 bases, and 10 bases lay in between. The CDR3 length is 14 residues. Here the CDR3 DNA reads TGCGCCAGCAGTGTTGTGGAGAACACAGATACGCAGTATTTT. Amino acids: CASSVVENTDTQYF.

This chain uses TRBV9 with TRBJ2-3; 9 nucleotides agree with TRBD2. The V and J ends lost 6 bases and 4 bases, in that order; junction bases with no gene match: 9. From germline, CDR1 is SGDLS and CDR2 YYNGEE. The CDR3 is 15 residues long. Written as DNA, the CDR3 is TGTGCCAGCACCGAAAGCGGGGGGTGGTCAGATACGCAGTATTTT. Its translation: CASTESGGWSDTQYF.

J is TRBJ2-1 and V is TRBV11-2; 12 bases map to TRBD1. V trimming: 5 bases; J trimming: 9 bases; junction bases outside the gene matches: 8. The length of the CDR3 is 15 residues. Germline V gene sequence: CDR1 SGHAT, CDR2 FQNNGV. This CDR3 is CASSRPGTGGGEQFF. In nucleotides, the CDR3 is TGTGCCAGCAGCCGTCCCGGGACAGGGGGCGGTGAGCAGTTCTTC. Using reference TRBV11-2 and TRBJ2-1 for the parts outside the CDR3, the full variable domain is EAGVAQSPRYKIIEKRQSVAFWCNPISGHATLYWYQQILGQGPKLLIQFQNNGVVDDSQLPKDRFSAERLKGVDSTLKIQPAKLEDSAVYLCASSRPGTGGGEQFFGPGTRLTVL.

The J gene is TRBJ2-5, the V gene TRBV27; D is ambiguous. This CDR3 comprises 15 residues. The V end lost 1 base, the J end lost 0 bases, and 9 bases lay between the germline ends. Germline lookup yields CDR1 MNHEY and CDR2 SMNVEV (reference sequence). Here the CDR3 reads CASSLFMADQETQYF. The CDR3 nucleotides are TGTGCCAGCAGTTTATTCATGGCCGACCAAGAGACCCAGTACTTC.

The chain uses TRBV6-5 and TRBJ2-7; 7 positions match TRBD1. The junction had 4 bases not matched to a gene; V was cut back by 4 bases and J by 1 base. The CDR3 loop spans 14 amino acids. Per the germline V gene, CDR1 is MNHEY and CDR2 is SVGAGI. In DNA form, the CDR3 reads TGTGCCAGCAGTTCCCCGGGACAGTCCTACGAGCAGTACTTC. Amino acid sequence: CASSSPGQSYEQYF.